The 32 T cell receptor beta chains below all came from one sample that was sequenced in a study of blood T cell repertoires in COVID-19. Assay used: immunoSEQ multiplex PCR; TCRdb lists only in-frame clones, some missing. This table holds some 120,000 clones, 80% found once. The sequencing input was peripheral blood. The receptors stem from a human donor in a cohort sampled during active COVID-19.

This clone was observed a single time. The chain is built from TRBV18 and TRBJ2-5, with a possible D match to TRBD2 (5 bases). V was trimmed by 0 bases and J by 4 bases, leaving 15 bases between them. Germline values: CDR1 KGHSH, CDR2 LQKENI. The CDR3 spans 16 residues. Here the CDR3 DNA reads TGTGCCAGCTCACCACCGTGGCAGGTCGGGGTAGAGACCCAGTACTTC. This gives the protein CASSPPWQVGVETQYF.

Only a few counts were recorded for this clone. This CDR3 reads CAWLAGTGPSEAFF. CDR3 bases: TGTGCCTGGCTGGCCGGGACAGGACCCTCTGAAGCTTTCTTT. This chain connects TRBV30 to TRBJ1-1, with 8 bases aligning to TRBD1. CDR1 and CDR2 (germline): GTSNPN, SVGIG (reference sequence). The CDR3 runs 14 residues. The trim removed 5 bases at V and 6 bases at J, leaving 11 bases unmatched.

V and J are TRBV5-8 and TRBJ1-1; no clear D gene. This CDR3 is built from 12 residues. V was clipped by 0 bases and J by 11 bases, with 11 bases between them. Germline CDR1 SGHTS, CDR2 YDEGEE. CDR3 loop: CASSLVFGGAFF. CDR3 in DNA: TGTGCCAGCAGCTTGGTCTTTGGTGGCGCTTTCTTT.

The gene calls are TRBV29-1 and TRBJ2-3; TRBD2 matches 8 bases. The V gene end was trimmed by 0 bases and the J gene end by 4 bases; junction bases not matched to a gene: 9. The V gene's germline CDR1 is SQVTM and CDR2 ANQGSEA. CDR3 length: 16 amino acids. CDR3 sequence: CSVEDISGGGADTQYF. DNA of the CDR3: TGCAGCGTTGAAGATATCTCCGGGGGGGGCGCAGATACGCAGTATTTT.

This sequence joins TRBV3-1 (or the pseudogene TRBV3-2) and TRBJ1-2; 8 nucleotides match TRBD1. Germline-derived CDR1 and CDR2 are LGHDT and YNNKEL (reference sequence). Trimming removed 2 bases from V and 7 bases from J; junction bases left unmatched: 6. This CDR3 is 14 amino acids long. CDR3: CASSQSDRGGGYTF. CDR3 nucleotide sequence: TGTGCCAGCAGCCAATCTGACAGGGGTGGTGGCTACACCTTC.

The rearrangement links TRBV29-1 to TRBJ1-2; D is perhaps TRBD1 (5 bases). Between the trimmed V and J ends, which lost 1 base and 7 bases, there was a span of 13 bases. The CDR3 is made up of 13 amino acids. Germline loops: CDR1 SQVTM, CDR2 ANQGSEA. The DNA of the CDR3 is TGCAGCGTTGAAGTGGGAGGGGAGGGTGGCTACACCTTC. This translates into CSVEVGGEGGYTF.

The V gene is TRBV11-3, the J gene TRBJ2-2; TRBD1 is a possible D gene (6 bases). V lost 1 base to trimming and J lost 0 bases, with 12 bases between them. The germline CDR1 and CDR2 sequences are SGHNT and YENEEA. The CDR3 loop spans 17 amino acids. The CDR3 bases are TGTGCCAGCAGCTTAGCGGGACACGGCGCGAACACCGGGGAGCTGTTTTTT. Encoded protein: CASSLAGHGANTGELFF.

CDR3 residues: CAISEGVLADTQYF. The DNA for the CDR3 is TGTGCCATCAGTGAGGGAGTTCTAGCAGATACGCAGTATTTT. The chain couples TRBV10-3 to TRBJ2-3; D is undetermined. Between the trimmed V and J ends, which lost 2 bases and 4 bases, there was a span of 10 bases. Germline V gene sequence: CDR1 ENHRY, CDR2 SYGVKD. The CDR3 runs 14 residues.

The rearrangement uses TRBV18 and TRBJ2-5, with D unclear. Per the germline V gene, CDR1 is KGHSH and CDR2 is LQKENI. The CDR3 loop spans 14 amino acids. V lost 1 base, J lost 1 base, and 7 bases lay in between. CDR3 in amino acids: CASSPLVTQETQYF. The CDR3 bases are TGTGCCAGCTCACCACTAGTCACCCAAGAGACCCAGTACTTC. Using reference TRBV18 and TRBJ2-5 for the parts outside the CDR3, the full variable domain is NAGVMQNPRHLVRRRGQEARLRCSPMKGHSHVYWYRQLPEEGLKFMVYLQKENIIDESGMPKERFSAEFPKEGPSILRIQQVVRGDSAAYFCASSPLVTQETQYFGPGTRLLVL.

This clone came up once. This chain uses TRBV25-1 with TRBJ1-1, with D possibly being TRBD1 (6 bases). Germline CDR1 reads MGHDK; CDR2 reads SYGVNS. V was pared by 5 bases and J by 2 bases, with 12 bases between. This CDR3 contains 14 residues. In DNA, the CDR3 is TGTGCCAGCAGTCTAAGGGGACAAAACACTGAAGCTTTCTTT. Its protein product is CASSLRGQNTEAFF.

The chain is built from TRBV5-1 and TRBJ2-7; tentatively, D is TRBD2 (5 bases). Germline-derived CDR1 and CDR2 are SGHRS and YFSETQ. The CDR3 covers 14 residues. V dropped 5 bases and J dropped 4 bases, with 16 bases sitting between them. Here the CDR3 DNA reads TGCGCCAGCAGTGTAGTTGGGAGAGGGTACGAGCAGTACTTC. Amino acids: CASSVVGRGYEQYF.

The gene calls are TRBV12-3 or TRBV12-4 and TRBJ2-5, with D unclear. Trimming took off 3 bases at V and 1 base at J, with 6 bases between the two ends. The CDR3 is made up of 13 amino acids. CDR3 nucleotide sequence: TGTGCCAGCAGTTTGTACGGCCAAGAGACCCAGTACTTC. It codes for CASSLYGQETQYF.

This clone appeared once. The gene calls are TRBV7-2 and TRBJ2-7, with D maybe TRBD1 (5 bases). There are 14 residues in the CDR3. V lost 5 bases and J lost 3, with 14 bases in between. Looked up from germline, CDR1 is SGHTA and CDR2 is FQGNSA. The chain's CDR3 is CASSQGIRIYEQYF. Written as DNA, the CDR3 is TGTGCCAGCAGCCAGGGAATACGTATCTACGAGCAGTACTTC.

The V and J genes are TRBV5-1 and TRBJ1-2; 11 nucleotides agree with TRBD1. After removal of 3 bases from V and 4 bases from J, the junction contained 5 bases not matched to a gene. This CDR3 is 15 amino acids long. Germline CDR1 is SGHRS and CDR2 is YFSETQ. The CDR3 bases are TGCGCCAGCAGCTCCCGGACAGGGGGCGGCTATGGCTACACCTTC. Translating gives CASSSRTGGGYGYTF.

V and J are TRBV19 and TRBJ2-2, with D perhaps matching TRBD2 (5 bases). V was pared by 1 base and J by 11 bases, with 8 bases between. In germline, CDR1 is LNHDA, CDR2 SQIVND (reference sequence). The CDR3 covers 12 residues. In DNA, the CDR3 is TGTGCCAGTAGTATAGCCGGGGTAGAGCTGTTTTTT. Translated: CASSIAGVELFF.

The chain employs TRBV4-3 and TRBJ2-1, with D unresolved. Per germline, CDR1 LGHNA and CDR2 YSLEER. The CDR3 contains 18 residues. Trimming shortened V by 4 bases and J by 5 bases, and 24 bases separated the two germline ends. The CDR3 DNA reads TGCGCCAGCAGCCCAAAACCCCCTACCGCTAGTATCCACAATGAGCAGTTCTTC. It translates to CASSPKPPTASIHNEQFF.

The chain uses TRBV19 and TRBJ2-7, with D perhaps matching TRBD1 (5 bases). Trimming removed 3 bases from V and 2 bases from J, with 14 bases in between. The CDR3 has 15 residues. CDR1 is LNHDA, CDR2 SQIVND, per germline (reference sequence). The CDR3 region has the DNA TGTGCCAGTAGTATGGTTTGGGGCAAAGCCTACGAGCAGTACTTC. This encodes CASSMVWGKAYEQYF.

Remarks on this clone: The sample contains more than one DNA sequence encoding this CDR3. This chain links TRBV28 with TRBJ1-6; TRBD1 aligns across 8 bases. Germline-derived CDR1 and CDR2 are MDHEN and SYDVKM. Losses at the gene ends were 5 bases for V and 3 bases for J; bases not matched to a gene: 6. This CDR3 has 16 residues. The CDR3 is CASSPGTGLYNSPLHF. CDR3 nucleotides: TGTGCCAGCAGTCCAGGGACAGGACTCTATAATTCACCCCTCCACTTT.

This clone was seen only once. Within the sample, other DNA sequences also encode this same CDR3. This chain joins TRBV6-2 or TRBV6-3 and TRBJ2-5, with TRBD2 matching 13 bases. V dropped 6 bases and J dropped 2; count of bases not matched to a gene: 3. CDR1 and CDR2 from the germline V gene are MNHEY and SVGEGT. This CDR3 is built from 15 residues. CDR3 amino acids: CASSRLAGGQETQYF. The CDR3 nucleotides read TGTGCCAGCAGCCGACTAGCGGGGGGTCAAGAGACCCAGTACTTC.

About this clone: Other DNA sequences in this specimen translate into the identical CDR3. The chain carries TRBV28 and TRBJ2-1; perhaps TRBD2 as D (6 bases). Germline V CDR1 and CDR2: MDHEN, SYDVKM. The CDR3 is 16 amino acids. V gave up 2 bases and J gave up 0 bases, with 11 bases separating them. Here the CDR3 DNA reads TGTGCCAGCAGTTTAGGCGGGACGAGCTCCTACAATGAGCAGTTCTTC. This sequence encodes CASSLGGTSSYNEQFF.

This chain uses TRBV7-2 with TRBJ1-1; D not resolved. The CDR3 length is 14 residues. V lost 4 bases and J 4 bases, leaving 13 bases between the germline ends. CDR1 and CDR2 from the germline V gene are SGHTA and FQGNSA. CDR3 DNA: TGTGCCAGCAGCTCAAACGCGGGGTTCACTGAAGCTTTCTTT. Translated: CASSSNAGFTEAFF.

CDR3 nucleotides: TGTGCCAGCAGCCCCGGGACTAGCGGGAGGGCTCGATACAATGAGCAGTTCTTC. Amino acids: CASSPGTSGRARYNEQFF. The chain links TRBV11-2 to TRBJ2-1; 16 nucleotides agree with TRBD2. Trimming took 5 bases from V and 4 from J; bases not matched to a gene: 8. CDR3 size: 18 residues. Germline V gene lookup returns CDR1 SGHAT and CDR2 FQNNGV.

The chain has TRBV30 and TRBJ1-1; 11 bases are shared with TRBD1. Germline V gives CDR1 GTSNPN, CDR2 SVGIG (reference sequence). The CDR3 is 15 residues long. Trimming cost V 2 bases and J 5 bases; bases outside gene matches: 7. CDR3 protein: CAWSLPGQGETEAFF. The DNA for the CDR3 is TGTGCCTGGAGTCTCCCGGGACAGGGGGAAACTGAAGCTTTCTTT.

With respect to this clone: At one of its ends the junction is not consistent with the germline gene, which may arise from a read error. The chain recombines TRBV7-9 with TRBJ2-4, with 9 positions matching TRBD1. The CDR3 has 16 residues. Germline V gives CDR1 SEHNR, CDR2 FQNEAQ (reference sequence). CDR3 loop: CASSLERTGATNIQYF. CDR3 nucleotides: TGTGCCAGCAGCTTAGAGAGGACAGGGGCCACAAACATTCAGTACTTC.

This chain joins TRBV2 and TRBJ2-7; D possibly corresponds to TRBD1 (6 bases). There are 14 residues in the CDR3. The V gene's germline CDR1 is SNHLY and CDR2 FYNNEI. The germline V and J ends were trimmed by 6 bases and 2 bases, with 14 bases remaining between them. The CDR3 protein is CASRKQGQAYEQYF. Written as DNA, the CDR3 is TGTGCCAGCAGGAAACAGGGTCAGGCCTACGAGCAGTACTTC.

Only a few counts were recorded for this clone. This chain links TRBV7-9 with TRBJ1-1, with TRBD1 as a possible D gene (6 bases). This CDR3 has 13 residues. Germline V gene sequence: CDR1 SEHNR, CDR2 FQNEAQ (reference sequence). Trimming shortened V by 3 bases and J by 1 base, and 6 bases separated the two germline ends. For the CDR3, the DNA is TGTGCCAGCAGCTTGGGACAGAACACTGAAGCTTTCTTT. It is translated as CASSLGQNTEAFF.

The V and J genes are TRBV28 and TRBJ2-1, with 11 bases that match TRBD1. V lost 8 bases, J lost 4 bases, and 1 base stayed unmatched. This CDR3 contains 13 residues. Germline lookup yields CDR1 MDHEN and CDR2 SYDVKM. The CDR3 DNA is TGTGCCAGCGGGACAGGGGGGTACAATGAGCAGTTCTTC. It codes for CASGTGGYNEQFF.

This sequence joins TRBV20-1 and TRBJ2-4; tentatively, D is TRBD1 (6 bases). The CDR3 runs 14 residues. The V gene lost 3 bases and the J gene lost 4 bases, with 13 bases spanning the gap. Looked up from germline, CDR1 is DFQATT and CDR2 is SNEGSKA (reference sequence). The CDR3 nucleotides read TGCAGTGCTAGTTCAGGGGATATTAAAAACATTCAGTACTTC. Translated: CSASSGDIKNIQYF.

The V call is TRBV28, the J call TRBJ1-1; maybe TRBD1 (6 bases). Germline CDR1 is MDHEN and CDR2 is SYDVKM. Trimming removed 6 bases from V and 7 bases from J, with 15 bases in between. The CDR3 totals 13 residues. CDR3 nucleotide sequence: TGTGCCAGCAGCCCGCAGGGGCGGAATGAAGCTTTCTTT. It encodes CASSPQGRNEAFF.

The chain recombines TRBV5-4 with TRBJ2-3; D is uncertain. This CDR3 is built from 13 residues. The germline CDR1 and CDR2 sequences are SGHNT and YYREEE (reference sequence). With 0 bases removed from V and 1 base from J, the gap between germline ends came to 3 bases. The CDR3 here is CASSLGGTDTQYF. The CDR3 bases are TGTGCCAGCAGCTTGGGAGGCACAGATACGCAGTATTTT.

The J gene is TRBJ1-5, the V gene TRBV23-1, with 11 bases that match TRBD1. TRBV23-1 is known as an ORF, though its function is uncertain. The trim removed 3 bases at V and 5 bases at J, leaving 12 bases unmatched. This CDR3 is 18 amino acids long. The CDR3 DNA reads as TGCGCCAGCAGTCAGTATCTGGACAGGGGGCCGCAGGATCAGCCCCAGCATTTT. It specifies CASSQYLDRGPQDQPQHF.

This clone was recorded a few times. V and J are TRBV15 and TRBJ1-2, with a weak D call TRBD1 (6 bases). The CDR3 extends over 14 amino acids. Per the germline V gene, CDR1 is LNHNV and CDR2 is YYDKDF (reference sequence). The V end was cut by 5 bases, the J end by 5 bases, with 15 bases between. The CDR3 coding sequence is TGTGCCACCAGCGGTCGGACAGCAGATTATGGCTACACCTTC. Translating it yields CATSGRTADYGYTF.